A few counts support the clone carrying this T cell receptor (beta chain). Its antigen remains unidentified. The record originates from a study of molecular identifiers for immune sequencing clone quantification. Study-wide results and caveats: Barcode collisions between identical TCR molecules could shrink estimates of highly expanded clone sizes. Clones with over 20 RNA copies captured over 99% of effector molecules but under 1% of naive ones.

It was with previously described methods and listed TCR primers that bulk TCR libraries were made. TCRdb used MiXCR to reprocess the PCR reads, holding one entry per CDR3 protein. The data hold about 510,000 distinct CDR3 sequences, with around 23% observed a single time. V was shortened by 2 bases and J by 4 bases, with 11 bases between the two germline ends. The CDR3 runs to 14 residues. CDR1 and CDR2 (germline): MDHEN, SYDVKM. Libraries from naive CD8 cells were generated from approximately 22,000 to 940,000 sorted cells (with 10%, 30% or 50% RNA). This TCR derives from a human donor in good health. Some libraries in this study had Jurkat cell RNA spiked in. The rearrangement uses TRBV28 and TRBJ1-1, with D unresolved. The source material was naive CD8+ T cells from blood, with Jurkat cell RNA spiked in. Subset noted: FACS-sorted CD8+CD4-CCR7+CD45RA+ naive T cells. The CDR3 DNA is TGTGCCAGCAGTTTAGTGGGATCTAGCACTGAAGCTTTCTTT. Translating gives CASSLVGSSTEAFF.